The T cell receptor (beta chain) described here comes from a study of response to subunit inactivated influenza vaccine (dated by TCRdb to about 2018). Some background on the complete study: Deep quantitative profiling of the T cell receptor repertoire was used in the study to follow responses to a trivalent subunit inactivated influenza vaccine.

The germline V gene yields LGHNA for CDR1 and YSLEER for CDR2. The CDR3 has 16 amino acids, counting the end cysteine and phenylalanine. Just CDR3 DNA is preserved here, 48 bases in frame from base 1. V has 4 bases trimmed and J has 0 bases trimmed; junction bases matching no gene number 8. This clonotype was observed many times. Its antigen is currently not known. No clone much larger than this one lies a single base away; base qualities are absent. Overall study results and their limits: The authors proposed that each seasonal influenza vaccination may bring in only a limited number of new T cells.

Sample time point, as interpreted from the label and publication: 45 days after influenza vaccine administration. Receptor libraries were prepared by RT-PCR. This sample was sequenced with an Illumina HiSeq 2500. TCRdb passed the public sequencing reads through fastp at Q25 and MiXCR, retaining productive beta sequences. Rows are unified per CDR3 protein, each entry keeping the most common DNA and genes. Within this sample are over 400,000 distinct CDR3 sequences, with under 15% of them counted one time only. 10% to 15% of the sample belongs to the ten largest clones. The material sequenced was PBMCs from blood, taken roughly 45 days after vaccination. The rearrangement joined TRBV4-3 to TRBJ1-2, and 7 junction bases match TRBD1. This TCR was sampled from a man aged 50 or older who received an inactivated influenza vaccine. Donor details come from another sample of the same person, matched by shared clones. The nucleotides read TGCGCCAGCAGCCCGGGACAGCTTTTAGCTAACTATGGCTACACCTTC. It translates as CASSPGQLLANYGYTF.